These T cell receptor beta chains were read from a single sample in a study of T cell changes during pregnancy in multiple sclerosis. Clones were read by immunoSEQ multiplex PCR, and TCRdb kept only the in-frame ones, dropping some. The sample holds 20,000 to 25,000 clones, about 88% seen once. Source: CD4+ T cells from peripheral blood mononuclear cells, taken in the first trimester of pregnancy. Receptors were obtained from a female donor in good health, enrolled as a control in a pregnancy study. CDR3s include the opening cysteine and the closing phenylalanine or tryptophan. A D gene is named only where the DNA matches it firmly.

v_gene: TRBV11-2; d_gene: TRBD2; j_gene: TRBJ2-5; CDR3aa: CASSSLAGGAETQYF
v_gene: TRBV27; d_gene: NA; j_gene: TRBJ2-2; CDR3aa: CASSLLGSNTGELFF
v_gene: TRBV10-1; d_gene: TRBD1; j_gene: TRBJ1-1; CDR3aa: CASSVAGGTEAFF
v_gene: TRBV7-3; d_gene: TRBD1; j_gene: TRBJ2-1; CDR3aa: CASSLGQGTNNEQFF
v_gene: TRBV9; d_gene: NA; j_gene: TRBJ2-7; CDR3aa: CASSVGNAFSSYEQYF
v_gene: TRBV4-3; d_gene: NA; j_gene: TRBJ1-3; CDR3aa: CASSQLASQGNTIYF
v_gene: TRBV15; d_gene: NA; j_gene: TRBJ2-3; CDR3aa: CATSRVGTDTQYF
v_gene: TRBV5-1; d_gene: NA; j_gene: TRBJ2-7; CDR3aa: CASSLGQPPYEQYF
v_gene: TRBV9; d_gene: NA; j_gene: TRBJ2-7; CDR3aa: CASSVVDTSGEQYF
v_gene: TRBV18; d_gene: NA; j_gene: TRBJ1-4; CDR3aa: CASSLKSITGSGEKLFF
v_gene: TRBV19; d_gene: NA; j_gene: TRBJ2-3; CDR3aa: CASSNLAQAGTDTQYF
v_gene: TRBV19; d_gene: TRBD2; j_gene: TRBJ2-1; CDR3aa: CASSPRGAGALPASYNEQFF
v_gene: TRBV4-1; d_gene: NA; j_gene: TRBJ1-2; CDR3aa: CASSQGGRQASGGYTF
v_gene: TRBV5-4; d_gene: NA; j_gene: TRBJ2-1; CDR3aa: CARSRDGGYNEQFF
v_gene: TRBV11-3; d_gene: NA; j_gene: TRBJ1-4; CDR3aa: CASSLGVGTNEKLFF
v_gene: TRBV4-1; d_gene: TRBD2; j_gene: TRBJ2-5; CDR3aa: CASSQVGLGQETQYF
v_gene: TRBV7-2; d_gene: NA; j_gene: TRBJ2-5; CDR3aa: CASSLVDRAQETQYF
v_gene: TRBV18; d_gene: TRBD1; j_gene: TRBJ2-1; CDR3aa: CASSPQGGRGDNEQFF
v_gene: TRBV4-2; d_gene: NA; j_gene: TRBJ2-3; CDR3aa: CASSTEGTGLRDTQYF
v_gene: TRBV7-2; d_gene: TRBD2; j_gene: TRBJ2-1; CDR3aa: CASSLGLAWNEQFF
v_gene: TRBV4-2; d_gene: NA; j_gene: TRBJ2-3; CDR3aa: CASSQAGFSTDTQYF
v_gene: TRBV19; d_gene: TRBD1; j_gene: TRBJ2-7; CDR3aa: CPPPGQGRYEQYF
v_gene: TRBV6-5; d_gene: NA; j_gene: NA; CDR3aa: CASSRVRDTTYEQYF
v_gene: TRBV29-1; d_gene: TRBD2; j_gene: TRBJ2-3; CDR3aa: CSVDSSGTLGDTQYF
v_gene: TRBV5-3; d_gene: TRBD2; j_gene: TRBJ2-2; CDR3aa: CARSLPTSGRGTGELFF
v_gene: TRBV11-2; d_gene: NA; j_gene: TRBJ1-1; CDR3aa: CASSLSRNTEAFF
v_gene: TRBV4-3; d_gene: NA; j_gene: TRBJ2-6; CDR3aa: CASSQATGTGANVLTF
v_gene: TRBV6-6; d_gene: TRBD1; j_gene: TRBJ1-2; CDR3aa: CASTRGQVLANYGYTF
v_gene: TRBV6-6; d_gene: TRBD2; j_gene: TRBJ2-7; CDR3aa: CASSGTSEYEQYF
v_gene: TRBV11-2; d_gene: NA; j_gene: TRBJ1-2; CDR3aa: CASSLGGPLLYGYTF
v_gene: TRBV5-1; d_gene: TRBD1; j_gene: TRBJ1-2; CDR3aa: CASSLRQGDGYTF
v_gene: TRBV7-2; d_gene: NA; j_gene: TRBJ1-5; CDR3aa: CASSLTQGTNQPQHF
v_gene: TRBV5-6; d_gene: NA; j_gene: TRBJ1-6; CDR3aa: CASSLLVGRANSPLHF
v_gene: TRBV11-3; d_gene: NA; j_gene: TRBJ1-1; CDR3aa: CASSSGGKNTEAFF